The 21 T cell receptor beta chains presented below share a single source sample, sequenced in a study of technical replicates of blood from a handful of donors. The assay was immunoSEQ multiplex PCR, and TCRdb's table has in-frame clones only and misses some. The sample lists roughly 72,000 clones, approximately 96% seen once, with approximately 0.4% in the top ten. Source material: T cells isolated from PBMCs. The receptors here all came from a human donor in good health.

The chain is built from TRBV11-3 and TRBJ2-7; D is uncertain. The CDR3 consists of 15 residues. V was shortened by 1 base and J by 0 bases, with 10 bases between the two germline ends. Germline CDR1 is SGHNT and CDR2 is YENEEA. CDR3 in amino acids: CASSLGPGSSYEQYF. For the CDR3, the DNA is TGTGCCAGCAGCTTAGGGCCAGGATCCTCCTACGAGCAGTACTTC.

The rearrangement links TRBV9 to TRBJ2-7; possibly TRBD1 for D (6 bases). The V end lost 4 bases, the J end lost 3 bases, and 17 bases lay between the germline ends. The V gene's germline CDR1 is SGDLS and CDR2 YYNGEE. The length of the CDR3 is 15 residues. CDR3 sequence reads: CASSLRQDGYYEQYF. The DNA for the CDR3 is TGTGCCAGCAGCCTTCGACAGGATGGGTACTACGAGCAGTACTTC.

CDR3 coding DNA: TGTGCCAGCAGTGGGGCCAACGGGCGGGGGTACTTC. Translation: CASSGANGRGYF. The V gene is TRBV12-1, the J gene TRBJ2-7; the table's D gene call, TRBD2, was not cross checked with the DNA. TRBV12-1 is recorded as a pseudogene. This CDR3 is 12 amino acids long.

The V gene is TRBV10-2, the J gene TRBJ2-7, with 8 bases lining up with TRBD1. The trim removed 1 base at V and 5 bases at J, leaving 7 bases unmatched. Germline CDR1 WSHSY, CDR2 SAAADI. This CDR3 comprises 15 residues. The CDR3 DNA is TGCGCCAGCAGTGAGTTGGCAGGGGGCAGCCACGAGCAGTACTTC. Translated: CASSELAGGSHEQYF.

The rearrangement joins TRBV25-1 to TRBJ1-1; TRBD1 aligns across 9 bases. With V trimmed by 4 bases and J by 7 bases, 7 bases remained unmatched. Germline V gene sequence: CDR1 MGHDK, CDR2 SYGVNS. This CDR3 is built from 14 residues. CDR3 DNA: TGTGCCAGCAGTGCACAGGGACAGGGATATGAAGCTTTCTTT. It yields the protein CASSAQGQGYEAFF.

The gene calls are TRBV11-2 and TRBJ2-5, with 8 bases lining up with TRBD2. The V and J ends lost 0 bases and 5 bases, in that order; junction bases with no gene match: 5. In germline, CDR1 is SGHAT, CDR2 FQNNGV. The CDR3 loop spans 15 amino acids. The CDR3 loop reads CASSLERAGGETQYF. In nucleotides, the CDR3 is TGTGCCAGCAGCTTAGAGCGGGCGGGAGGTGAGACCCAGTACTTC.

V gene TRBV10-1 combines with J gene TRBJ2-7, with 7 bases that match TRBD1. Germline trimming cut 0 bases from V and 3 bases from J; bases unmatched to any gene: 5. The CDR3 runs to 15 residues. Germline assignment: CDR1 WNHNN and CDR2 SYGVQD (reference sequence). In nucleotides, the CDR3 is TGCGCCAGCAGTGAGTCGATACCAGGGGGCTACGAGCAGTACTTC. Protein: CASSESIPGGYEQYF.

This clone was seen only once. The chain joins TRBV5-1 to TRBJ2-3, with 7 bases lining up with TRBD2. The CDR3 consists of 14 residues. The V gene end was trimmed by 7 bases and the J gene end by 4 bases; junction bases not matched to a gene: 9. CDR1 SGHRS and CDR2 YFSETQ come from the germline V gene. This chain's CDR3 is CASVTGGGADTQYF. The DNA for the CDR3 is TGCGCCAGCGTAACGGGGGGAGGAGCAGATACGCAGTATTTT.

The chain recombines TRBV7-3 with TRBJ2-5; D gene unclear. Trimming took 2 bases from V and 5 from J, leaving 9 bases between them. The CDR3 has 13 amino acids. In germline, CDR1 is SGHTA, CDR2 FQGTGA. The CDR3 sequence is CASSLSRYETQYF. The DNA for the CDR3 is TGTGCCAGCAGCTTATCTCGGTACGAGACCCAGTACTTC.

The rearrangement links TRBV27 to TRBJ2-1; D call uncertain. V lost 6 bases and J lost 3, with 15 bases in between. CDR3 size: 15 residues. Germline-derived CDR1 and CDR2 are MNHEY and SMNVEV (reference sequence). CDR3 protein: CASSSLTQIYNEQFF. CDR3 in DNA: TGTGCCAGCAGCTCCTTGACACAGATCTACAATGAGCAGTTCTTC.

V is TRBV27 and J is TRBJ2-7; D may be TRBD1 (6 bases). Trimming stripped 2 bases from V and 4 bases from J, with 12 bases between. Per germline, CDR1 MNHEY and CDR2 SMNVEV (reference sequence). This CDR3 is built from 14 residues. CDR3 nucleotides: TGTGCCAGCAGTTTAATAGGGACACTGTACGAGCAGTACTTC. Its protein product is CASSLIGTLYEQYF.

The chain employs TRBV6-5 and TRBJ2-5, with D perhaps matching TRBD2 (5 bases). Germline CDR1 reads MNHEY; CDR2 reads SVGAGI. The CDR3 runs 11 residues. The V gene lost 4 bases and the J gene lost 8 bases, with 8 bases spanning the gap. CDR3 loop: CASSSGVTQYF. CDR3 DNA sequence: TGTGCCAGCAGTTCCGGGGTTACCCAGTACTTC.

The CDR3 is CSAIEGHQAYGYTF. The CDR3 DNA sequence: TGCAGCGCTATTGAGGGACACCAAGCCTATGGCTACACCTTC. This chain connects TRBV29-1 to TRBJ1-2, with D maybe TRBD1 (6 bases). The CDR3 runs 14 residues. Germline V gives CDR1 SQVTM, CDR2 ANQGSEA. Trimming left V 7 bases short and J 4 bases short, with 19 bases between.

The chain uses TRBV6-5 and TRBJ1-2; possible D gene TRBD1, 5 bases. The CDR3 covers 13 residues. The germline V gene has CDR1 MNHEY and CDR2 SVGAGI. V lost 6 bases, J lost 8 bases, and 16 bases lay in between. The CDR3 DNA sequence: TGTGCCAGCAGCCGAGCAGCAGGGTACGGCTACACCTTC. This encodes CASSRAAGYGYTF.

The chain carries TRBV29-1 and TRBJ1-5; D is unresolved. V lost 8 bases, J lost 2 bases, and 22 bases lay in between. The germline gives CDR1 SQVTM, CDR2 ANQGSEA. The CDR3 is made up of 16 amino acids. CDR3 amino acids: CSIGLNRVAGNQPQHF. For the CDR3, the DNA is TGCAGCATTGGACTAAATAGGGTGGCGGGCAATCAGCCCCAGCATTTT.

CDR3 residues: CASSYDISVYEQYF. The CDR3 bases are TGTGCCAGCAGTTACGACATCTCCGTCTACGAGCAGTACTTC. This chain uses TRBV6-5 with TRBJ2-7, with no clear D. Germline CDR1 MNHEY, CDR2 SVGAGI. CDR3 length equals 14 residues. V lost 2 bases and J 3 bases, leaving 11 bases between the germline ends.

The V gene is TRBV5-1, the J gene TRBJ1-3, with D unclear. The CDR3 is made up of 16 amino acids. V was shortened by 2 bases and J by 0 bases, with 12 bases between the two germline ends. The germline V gene has CDR1 SGHRS and CDR2 YFSETQ. CDR3 loop: CASSLEGPFSGNTIYF. The CDR3 DNA reads TGCGCCAGCAGCTTAGAGGGTCCATTCTCTGGAAACACCATATATTTT. Drawing the rest from reference TRBV5-1 and TRBJ1-3, the complete variable domain is KAGVTQTPRYLIKTRGQQVTLSCSPISGHRSVSWYQQTPGQGLQFLFEYFSETQRNKGNFPGRFSGRQFSNSRSEMNVSTLELGDSALYLCASSLEGPFSGNTIYFGEGSWLTVV.

This chain joins TRBV19 and TRBJ2-2; 7 nucleotides agree with TRBD1. The CDR3 extends over 14 amino acids. With 10 bases clipped from V and 7 bases from J, the junction kept 12 bases outside the gene matches. Per the germline V gene, CDR1 is LNHDA and CDR2 is SQIVND (reference sequence). CDR3 nucleotide sequence: TGTGCCACCCATGACAGGGAGAAGGTCGGGGAGCTGTTTTTT. It encodes CATHDREKVGELFF.

In nucleotides, the CDR3 is TGTGCCAGCAGCTTACAGGGGGCGCGGACCGGGGAGCTGTTTTTT. This gives the protein CASSLQGARTGELFF. The chain is built from TRBV13 and TRBJ2-2; TRBD1 aligns across 8 bases. The length of the CDR3 is 15 residues. Germline V lookup: CDR1 PRHDT, CDR2 FYEKMQ (reference sequence). Trimming removed 2 bases from V and 5 bases from J; junction bases left unmatched: 4.

V usage is TRBV19 and J usage is TRBJ1-1; weak D call: TRBD1 (6 bases). Germline V CDR1 and CDR2: LNHDA, SQIVND (reference sequence). CDR3 size: 15 residues. Trimming shortened V by 1 base and J by 3 bases, and 12 bases separated the two germline ends. The CDR3 DNA sequence: TGTGCCAGTAGTATAGGGACAGCCTTCTACACTGAAGCTTTCTTT. Protein sequence: CASSIGTAFYTEAFF.

V is TRBV5-4 and J is TRBJ1-2, with D possibly TRBD1 on 5 matching bases. CDR3 length: 15 amino acids. CDR1 SGHNT and CDR2 YYREEE come from the germline V gene (reference sequence). V lost 0 bases and J 5 bases, leaving 14 bases between the germline ends. The CDR3 region is CASSLVGAGWYGYTF. The CDR3 DNA is TGTGCCAGCAGCTTGGTTGGGGCCGGGTGGTATGGCTACACCTTC.